The 2 T cell receptor beta chains below were found in one sample sequenced in a study of human T cells and chemical hapten exposure listed by TCRdb under 2021. Libraries came from RACE. Sequencer: NextSeq 500. TCRdb took the public reads, trimmed them with fastp at Q25, ran MiXCR for clone calling and kept in-frame beta chains. Rows with a matching CDR3 protein are joined into one entry that keeps the most common DNA and genes. In this sample the table shows around 300,000 distinct CDR3 sequences, around 5% of which occur a single time. Jointly, the top ten make up less than 9% of the sample. The time point tag for this specimen amounts to: pre-sensitization, week 0. Per the publication, the treatment or condition label means: therapeutic diphenylcyclopropenone sensitization with weekly scalp DPC. The sample in question was whole blood, obtained in connection with sensitization to the hapten diphenylcyclopropenone (DPC). The receptor source for this set is a woman aged 18-29 years with alopecia areata. Some clones in this sample may be carry-over from other donors' samples.

There are many counts of this clonotype. V is TRBV12-3 or TRBV12-4 and J is TRBJ2-7; weak D call: TRBD2 (5 bases). Trimming left V 10 bases short and J 0 bases short, with 19 bases between. There are 15 residues in the CDR3. CDR3 amino acids: CAITARGKSSYEQYF. The CDR3 DNA is TGTGCCATTACCGCAAGAGGGAAGAGCTCCTACGAGCAGTACTTC.

In this sample, this clonotype turned up many times. This chain joins TRBV6-5 and TRBJ2-3; D is unclear. Germline V gene data show CDR1 as MNHEY and CDR2 as SVGAGI. The CDR3 has 17 residues. V dropped 6 bases and J dropped 2 bases, with 21 bases sitting between them. The DNA of the CDR3 is TGTGCCAGCAGCCCATTACAAGGGTCGGCGAACACAGATACGCAGTATTTT. The encoded protein is CASSPLQGSANTDTQYF.